This T cell receptor beta chain was sequenced during a study of T-cell reconstitution after alpha-beta-depleted transplantation in children (TCRdb year 2016). The study in broad terms: Using TCR repertoire profiling, the study followed T-cell immune reconstitution in a quantitative way in children after TCRalphabeta/CD19-depleted allogeneic hematopoietic cell transplantation. Overall study results and their limits: Over subsequent months, a decline in hyperexpanded clone frequencies was noted, and after one year, T-cell counts and TCRbeta diversity were mostly ascribed to newly produced T cells. In some patients, high TCRbeta diversity at day 60 was attributed to recipient T cells and intrathymic progenitors that had survived conditioning. About two months after transplant, the apparently early recovery of alphabetaT-cell counts reportedly depended on just several hundred clones that had expanded rapidly and came from non-depleted graft cells.

What this sample's treatment or condition label stands for: allogeneic hematopoietic cell transplantation with graft depleted of TCRalphabeta T cells and CD19 B cells. Transplant recipients were children who received TCRalphabeta/CD19-depleted allogeneic hematopoietic cell grafts. As regards this clonotype: Its antigen remains unidentified. Base qualities are missing; no much larger clone stands one base away.

Libraries were built with PCR. The sample was run on an Illumina HiSeq 2500. TCR library preparation used molecular barcoding, with unique molecular identifiers applied to normalize quantification of the TCRbeta repertoire. TCRdb itself trimmed the public reads at Q25 with fastp, ran MiXCR and retained productive beta chains. Rows merge per CDR3 protein into single entries with the most common DNA and genes. The sample table shows some 840,000 distinct CDR3 sequences, and about 16% are seen once. In total, the top ten clones hold roughly 5% of the sample. Taken from cysteine to phenylalanine, the CDR3 has 13 residues. Just CDR3 DNA is preserved here, 39 bases in frame from base 1. Taken from the germline V gene, the CDR1 and CDR2 loops are KGHDR and SFDVKD. Ends trimmed: V by 7 bases, J by 12 bases; bases unmatched to a gene: 9.

The clonotype was recovered from a male patient between 5 and 17 years old who had a stem cell transplant for acute lymphoblastic leukemia, so the T cells may come from the graft donor. Source: PBMCs, mostly from graft donor cells, taken 360 days after TCRalphabeta/CD19-depleted stem cell transplant. Recombination connected TRBV24-1 to TRBJ1-4, and TRBD1 matches 8 of the central bases. The DNA sequence follows: TGTGCCACCAGCGACAGGGGAAGCAAAGAACTGTTTTTT. The translation is CATSDRGSKELFF.